Listed below are T cell receptor beta chains from one sample, sequenced in a study of regulatory T cells in long-lasting Graves disease. Using its own MiXCR run on the multiplex PCR reads, TCRdb lists one record per CDR3 protein. The sample includes about 560,000 distinct CDR3 sequences, about 16% seen only once; the top ten take around 11%. These data were likewise used in another study, on T cells in Graves' hyperthyroidism and ophthalmopathy.

The material was peripheral blood mononuclear cells (PBMCs), obtained at new diagnosis, from a patient treated with antithyroid drugs. Every receptor here comes from a man aged 18 to 30 with Graves disease. The CDR3 runs from the conserved cysteine through the conserved F or W. A D gene is named only where the DNA matches it firmly. The listing skips clone size in some rows; elsewhere it reads once, few, many or a size class.

>-|-|TRBJ1-2|TRBV19
CASSIDPRAAEFGYGYTF
TGTGCCAGTAGTATAGATCCTCGCGCGGCAGAATTTGGCTATGGCTACACCTTC
>-|few|TRBJ1-4|TRBV4-1
CASSQDELANEKLFF
TGCGCCAGCAGCCAAGATGAGCTAGCTAATGAAAAACTGTTTTTT
>-|-|TRBJ2-1|TRBV28
CASRPGPRNEQFF
TGTGCCAGCAGGCCCGGGCCAAGGAATGAGCAGTTCTTC
>-|many|TRBJ1-1|TRBV7-6
CASSRDLGFAEAFF
TGTGCCAGCAGCCGGGACCTAGGGTTTGCTGAAGCTTTCTTT
>TRBD1|many|TRBJ1-5|TRBV28
CASSTGTGGNQPQHF
TGTGCCAGCAGTACCGGGACAGGGGGCAATCAGCCCCAGCATTTT
>-|many|TRBJ2-1|TRBV11-2
CASSLPSEQFF
TGTGCCAGCAGCCTCCCTTCCGAGCAGTTCTTC
>-|-|TRBJ1-1|TRBV20-1
CSARDSWGYEAFF
TGCAGTGCTAGAGATAGTTGGGGGTATGAAGCTTTCTTT
>TRBD2|many|TRBJ2-3|TRBV20-1
CSAIPGLTDTQYF
TGCAGTGCTATTCCGGGACTAACAGATACGCAGTATTTT
>-|many|TRBJ2-2|TRBV6-1
CASSTPKGGRNTGELFF
TGTGCCAGCAGCACTCCCAAGGGGGGACGGAACACCGGGGAGCTGTTTTTT
>-|-|TRBJ1-5|TRBV5-8
CASSLLEQPQHF
TGTGCCAGCAGCTTGTTGGAACAGCCCCAGCATTTT
>-|many|TRBJ2-3|TRBV20-1
CSVAGRGDTQYF
TGCAGTGTGGCAGGACGGGGAGATACGCAGTATTTT
>TRBD1|-|TRBJ2-7|TRBV20-1
CSTRLTGRLFYEQYF
TGCAGTACTAGACTGACAGGGAGATTATTCTACGAGCAGTACTTC
>TRBD1|many|TRBJ2-1|TRBV7-2
CASSHRTGNEQFF
TGTGCCAGCAGCCACAGGACAGGGAATGAGCAGTTCTTC
>-|-|TRBJ1-5|TRBV6-1
CASSDRTGDSNQPQHF
TGTGCCAGCAGTGACCGAACAGGAGATAGCAATCAGCCCCAGCATTTT
>-|many|TRBJ2-2|TRBV12-3/TRBV12-4
CASSPASGELFF
TGTGCCAGCAGCCCGGCCTCGGGGGAGCTGTTTTTT
>-|-|TRBJ2-3|TRBV28
CASSRTTRWDTQYF
TGTGCCAGCAGCAGAACGACTCGATGGGATACGCAGTATTTT
>-|few|TRBJ2-3|TRBV5-1
CASSSGAGPGTDTQYF
TGCGCCAGCAGCTCCGGGGCGGGGCCCGGCACAGATACGCAGTATTTT
>-|-|TRBJ1-1|TRBV12-3/TRBV12-4
CASSAHTEITEAFF
TGTGCCAGCAGTGCCCACACAGAAATCACTGAAGCTTTCTTT
>TRBD1|few|TRBJ1-5|TRBV12-5
CASGGQGLIFSNQPQHF
TGTGCTAGTGGCGGACAGGGTCTTATATTTAGCAATCAGCCCCAGCATTTT
>-|many|TRBJ1-1|TRBV28
CASSLSAERYTEAFF
TGTGCCAGCAGTTTATCGGCAGAGAGGTACACTGAAGCTTTCTTT
>-|many|TRBJ2-5|TRBV10-2
CASSEDRSRETQYF
TGCGCCAGCAGTGAGGACAGGTCGAGGGAGACCCAGTACTTC
>-|many|TRBJ2-7|TRBV20-1
CSCSHRTPGRRAAEQYF
TGCAGTTGCTCGCACAGAACCCCCGGACGGCGAGCGGCGGAGCAGTACTTC
>-|many|TRBJ2-7|TRBV7-9
CASSLVVLGSYEQYF
TGTGCCAGCAGCTTAGTAGTACTAGGCTCCTACGAGCAGTACTTC
>-|many|TRBJ1-2|TRBV2
CASTGQPSSGYTF
TGTGCCAGCACCGGACAGCCCAGCTCTGGCTACACCTTC
>-|many|TRBJ1-2|TRBV2
CATTGPSGEYGYTF
TGTGCCACGACAGGACCCTCAGGGGAGTATGGCTACACCTTC
>TRBD1|many|TRBJ2-3|TRBV28
CASSPLPGQGSSSTDTQYF
TGTGCCAGCAGTCCTTTACCGGGACAGGGGTCCTCTAGCACAGATACGCAGTATTTT